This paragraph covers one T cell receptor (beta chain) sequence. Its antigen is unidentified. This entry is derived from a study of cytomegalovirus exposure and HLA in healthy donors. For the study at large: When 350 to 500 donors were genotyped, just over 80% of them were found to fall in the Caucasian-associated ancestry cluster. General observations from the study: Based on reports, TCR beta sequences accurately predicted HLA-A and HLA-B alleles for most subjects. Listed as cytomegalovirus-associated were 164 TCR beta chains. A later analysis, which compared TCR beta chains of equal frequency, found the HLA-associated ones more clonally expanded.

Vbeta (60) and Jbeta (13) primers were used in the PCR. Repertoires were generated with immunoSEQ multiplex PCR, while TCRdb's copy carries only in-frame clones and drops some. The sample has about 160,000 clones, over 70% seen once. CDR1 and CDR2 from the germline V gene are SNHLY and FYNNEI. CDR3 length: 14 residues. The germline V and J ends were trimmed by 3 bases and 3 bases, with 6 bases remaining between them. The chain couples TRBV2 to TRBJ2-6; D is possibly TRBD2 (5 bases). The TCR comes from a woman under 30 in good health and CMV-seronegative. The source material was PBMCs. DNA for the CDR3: TGTGCCAGCAGTGATGAGGGTGGGGCCAACGTCCTGACTTTC. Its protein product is CASSDEGGANVLTF.